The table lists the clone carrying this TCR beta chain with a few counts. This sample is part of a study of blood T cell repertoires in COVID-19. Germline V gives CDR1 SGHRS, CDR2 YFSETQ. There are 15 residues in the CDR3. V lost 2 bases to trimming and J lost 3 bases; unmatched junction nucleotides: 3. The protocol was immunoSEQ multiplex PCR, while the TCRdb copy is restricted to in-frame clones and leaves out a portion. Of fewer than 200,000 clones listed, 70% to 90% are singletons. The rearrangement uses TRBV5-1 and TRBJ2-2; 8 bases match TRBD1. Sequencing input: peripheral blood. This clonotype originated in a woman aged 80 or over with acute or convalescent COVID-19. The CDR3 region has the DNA TGCGCCAGCAGCTTCGGACAGGGATACACCGGGGAGCTGTTTTTT. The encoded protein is CASSFGQGYTGELFF.